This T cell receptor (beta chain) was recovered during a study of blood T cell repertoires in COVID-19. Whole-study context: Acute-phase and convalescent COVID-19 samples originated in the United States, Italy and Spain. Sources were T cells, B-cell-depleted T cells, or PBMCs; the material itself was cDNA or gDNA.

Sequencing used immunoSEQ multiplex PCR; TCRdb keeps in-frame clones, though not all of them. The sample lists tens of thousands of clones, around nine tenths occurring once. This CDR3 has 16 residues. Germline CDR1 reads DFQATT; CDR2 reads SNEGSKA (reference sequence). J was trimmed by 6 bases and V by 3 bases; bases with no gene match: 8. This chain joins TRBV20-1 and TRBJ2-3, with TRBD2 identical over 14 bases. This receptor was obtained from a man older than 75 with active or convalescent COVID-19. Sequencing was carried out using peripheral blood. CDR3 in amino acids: CSASGTSGRVRDTQYF. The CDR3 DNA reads TGCAGTGCTAGTGGGACTAGCGGGAGAGTGAGGGATACGCAGTATTTT.